One sample yielded the 30 T cell receptor beta chains listed below, sequenced in a study. TCRdb analysed the 5' RACE reads with MiXCR anew, one entry per CDR3 protein. The data contain tens of thousands of distinct CDR3 sequences, approximately 23% of them singletons. Sequenced material: tumor-infiltrating naive CD4+ T cells sorted from the breast tumor. Subset of the sample: naive CD4+ T cells, CD4+CD45RA+CD25-. The receptors come from a female donor with breast cancer.

This clonotype was detected ten times or more. The chain joins TRBV4-1 to TRBJ2-7, with 7 nucleotides matching TRBD2. Trimming removed 6 bases from V and 6 bases from J; junction bases left unmatched: 11. Germline assignment: CDR1 MGHRA and CDR2 YSYEKL. The CDR3 contains 14 residues. The CDR3 nucleotides are TGCGCCAGCAGACCGGTAGCGGGTTGGCTCGAGCAGTACTTC. As protein: CASRPVAGWLEQYF.

This clonotype has a handful of counts. The chain is built from TRBV7-9 and TRBJ1-2; tentative D call: TRBD1 (5 bases). V was trimmed by 4 bases and J by 6 bases, leaving 15 bases between them. Germline values: CDR1 SEHNR, CDR2 FQNEAQ (reference sequence). This CDR3 has 14 amino acids. DNA of the CDR3: TGTGCCAGCAGCTCGGCAGGGAGGAGGGATGGCTACACCTTC. Translation gives CASSSAGRRDGYTF.

This clonotype was detected many times. The rearrangement uses TRBV5-4 and TRBJ2-1; D remains unclear. There are 14 residues in the CDR3. From germline, CDR1 is SGHNT and CDR2 YYREEE (reference sequence). With 0 bases removed from V and 4 bases from J, the gap between germline ends came to 8 bases. The chain's CDR3 is CASSLGMEYNEQFF. DNA of the CDR3: TGTGCCAGCAGCTTGGGTATGGAGTACAATGAGCAGTTCTTC.

This clonotype was seen a handful of times. V gene TRBV29-1 combines with J gene TRBJ2-1; D is undetermined. CDR1 and CDR2 (germline): SQVTM, ANQGSEA. The V gene lost 3 bases and the J gene lost 6 bases, with 9 bases spanning the gap. This CDR3 has 12 residues. CDR3 sequence: CSVEINLNEQFF. The CDR3 nucleotides read TGCAGCGTTGAGATCAATCTCAATGAGCAGTTCTTC.

By frequency in the sample, this clonotype is medium-sized. CDR3 sequence: CASSLKTGLGTYEQYF. The CDR3 DNA reads as TGCGCCAGCAGCTTGAAGACAGGGCTGGGAACCTACGAGCAGTACTTC. The genes are TRBV5-1 and TRBJ2-7; 7 bases map to TRBD1. The J segment lost 2 bases and the V segment lost 1 base, leaving 9 bases of the junction unmatched. CDR3 length: 16 amino acids. Germline CDR1 reads SGHRS; CDR2 reads YFSETQ.

This chain connects TRBV12-3 or TRBV12-4 to TRBJ2-1, with D uncertain. The CDR3 sequence is 13 residues long. V gave up 7 bases and J gave up 4 bases, with 11 bases separating them. CDR3 bases: TGTGCCAGCACCCTCGGGCTTTACAATGAGCAGTTCTTC. This sequence encodes CASTLGLYNEQFF.

This clonotype was recorded many times. The CDR3 nucleotides read TGCAGCGGGGGCGTCAGGGGTGCTGAAAAACTGTTTTTT. Protein product: CSGGVRGAEKLFF. This sequence joins TRBV29-1 and TRBJ1-4; tentatively, D is TRBD1 (6 bases). CDR1 SQVTM and CDR2 ANQGSEA come from the germline V gene. The CDR3 is 13 amino acids. V lost 7 bases to trimming and J lost 7 bases, with 16 bases between them.

This clonotype was counted many times. The chain employs TRBV7-2 and TRBJ1-6; 8 bases line up with TRBD1. With V trimmed by 3 bases and J by 5 bases, 0 bases remained unmatched. In germline, CDR1 is SGHTA, CDR2 FQGNSA. CDR3 size: 14 residues. The CDR3 protein is CASSLTGDNSPLHF. CDR3 DNA: TGTGCCAGCAGCTTGACAGGGGATAATTCACCCCTCCACTTT.

This rearrangement joins TRBV2 to TRBJ1-1; 12 bases line up with TRBD1. The V and J ends lost 6 bases and 0 bases, in that order; junction bases with no gene match: 8. Germline CDR1 is SNHLY and CDR2 is FYNNEI. There are 17 residues in the CDR3. Written as DNA, the CDR3 is TGTGCCAGCAGGTGGGGACAGGGGGCGAAATTGAACACTGAAGCTTTCTTT. Its translation is CASRWGQGAKLNTEAFF.

The chain links TRBV15 to TRBJ2-4; tentative D call: TRBD1 (5 bases). In germline, CDR1 is LNHNV, CDR2 YYDKDF (reference sequence). The CDR3 sequence is 12 residues long. Trimming removed 0 bases from V and 9 bases from J, with 6 bases in between. The DNA of the CDR3 is TGTGCCACCAGCAGAGATCAGGGCATTCAGTACTTC. The encoded protein is CATSRDQGIQYF.

The chain couples TRBV7-2 to TRBJ1-2, with no clear D. CDR1 is SGHTA, CDR2 FQGNSA, per germline. Trimming pared 2 bases from V and 3 bases from J, leaving 7 bases between. This CDR3 is built from 13 residues. CDR3 in amino acids: CASSLMADYGYTF. The CDR3 bases are TGTGCCAGCAGCTTAATGGCAGACTATGGCTACACCTTC.

The gene calls are TRBV2 and TRBJ1-6; tentative D call: TRBD1 (5 bases). The CDR3 spans 14 residues. V lost 7 bases and J lost 5, with 12 bases in between. Germline V gene sequence: CDR1 SNHLY, CDR2 FYNNEI. CDR3 in amino acids: CASKGSGNNSPLHF. The CDR3 DNA is TGTGCCAGCAAGGGGTCAGGGAATAATTCACCCCTCCACTTT.

The V gene is TRBV28, the J gene TRBJ1-1; D is uncertain. This CDR3 is 13 amino acids long. The V end lost 0 bases, the J end lost 10 bases, and 12 bases lay between the germline ends. The V gene's germline CDR1 is MDHEN and CDR2 SYDVKM. The CDR3 DNA reads as TGTGCCAGCAGTTTATGGTCCCCGCTGGCAGCTTTCTTT. Amino acid sequence: CASSLWSPLAAFF.

This clonotype was seen a few times. The genes are TRBV6-2 or TRBV6-3 and TRBJ2-7; the D is unclear. The CDR3 contains 12 residues. Trimming removed 2 bases at V and 4 bases at J, with 6 bases between. In germline, CDR1 is MNHEY, CDR2 SVGEGT. The CDR3 reads CASSYVGYEQYF. The CDR3 DNA sequence: TGTGCCAGCAGTTACGTAGGATACGAGCAGTACTTC.

The table lists this clonotype with a few counts. The genes are TRBV27 and TRBJ2-5; the D gene could be TRBD1 or TRBD2 (5 bases each). This CDR3 contains 13 residues. Germline V lookup: CDR1 MNHEY, CDR2 SMNVEV (reference sequence). The V end was cut by 11 bases, the J end by 6 bases, with 19 bases between. The CDR3 DNA reads as TGTGCCGTCAGAGGGCTAGGGGCCAAGACCCAGTACTTC. Encoded protein: CAVRGLGAKTQYF.

The chain has TRBV12-3 or TRBV12-4 and TRBJ2-2, with D maybe TRBD1 (5 bases). CDR3 size: 15 residues. V lost 5 bases and J 1 base, leaving 11 bases between the germline ends. CDR3 protein: CASSPDRVNTGELFF. The CDR3 DNA reads TGTGCCAGCAGTCCCGACAGAGTGAACACCGGGGAGCTGTTTTTT.

At least ten counts were recorded for this clonotype. The chain combines TRBV4-1 with TRBJ2-1, with no clear D. In germline, CDR1 is MGHRA, CDR2 YSYEKL. Trimming took 1 base from V and 7 from J, leaving 11 bases between them. This CDR3 has 14 amino acids. The CDR3 loop reads CASSQGSALNEQFF. CDR3 bases: TGCGCCAGCAGCCAAGGATCCGCTCTGAATGAGCAGTTCTTC.

This clonotype was seen more than once but under ten times. The chain combines TRBV11-2 with TRBJ2-5; a weak D match, TRBD2 (6 bases). This CDR3 is 17 amino acids long. Germline CDR1 and CDR2: SGHAT and FQNNGV. V was cut by 5 bases and J by 7 bases, with 26 bases left in between. The CDR3 DNA follows: TGTGCCAGCAGCCCCCGGTTGACGGGAGACTCCCTAGTGACCCAGTACTTC. The encoded protein is CASSPRLTGDSLVTQYF.

This clonotype was counted between two and nine times. The V and J genes are TRBV5-1 and TRBJ2-3, with D uncertain. CDR3 length: 13 residues. Per germline, CDR1 SGHRS and CDR2 YFSETQ. With 6 bases removed from V and 2 bases from J, the gap between germline ends came to 10 bases. In nucleotides, the CDR3 is TGCGCCAGCAACCCTGACTCCACAGATACGCAGTATTTT. Translating it yields CASNPDSTDTQYF.

This clonotype was found a few times. This chain uses TRBV18 with TRBJ2-3, with D possibly matching TRBD2 (5 bases). The V end was cut by 0 bases, the J end by 6 bases, with 10 bases between. In germline, CDR1 is KGHSH, CDR2 LQKENI. This CDR3 region has 14 residues. The CDR3 DNA follows: TGTGCCAGCTCACCACCCACCGAGCGGGATACGCAGTATTTT. This gives the protein CASSPPTERDTQYF.

This clonotype was found a few times. This chain links TRBV20-1 with TRBJ2-7, with D unresolved. The germline V and J ends were trimmed by 0 bases and 6 bases, with 9 bases remaining between them. The CDR3 consists of 12 residues. Germline loops: CDR1 DFQATT, CDR2 SNEGSKA (reference sequence). CDR3 region: CSARDPLPEQYF. Here the CDR3 DNA reads TGCAGTGCTAGAGATCCACTACCCGAGCAGTACTTC.

The chain recombines TRBV6-2 or TRBV6-3 with TRBJ2-1; 8 bases align to TRBD1. Germline assignment: CDR1 MNHEY and CDR2 SVGEGT. With 6 bases clipped from V and 6 bases from J, the junction kept 4 bases outside the gene matches. The CDR3 runs to 13 residues. This chain's CDR3 is CASRQGQANEQFF. CDR3 nucleotide sequence: TGTGCCAGCAGGCAGGGACAGGCCAATGAGCAGTTCTTC.

The table lists this clonotype with a few counts. This sequence joins TRBV4-1 and TRBJ2-2; tentative D call: TRBD1 (6 bases). Germline V gives CDR1 MGHRA, CDR2 YSYEKL. Trimming removed 4 bases from V and 4 bases from J, with 10 bases in between. The CDR3 length is 14 residues. For the CDR3, the DNA is TGCGCCAGCAGCCTATCACAGGGCACCGGGGAGCTGTTTTTT. Encoded protein: CASSLSQGTGELFF.

This clonotype has just a few counts. This sequence joins TRBV20-1 and TRBJ1-2; maybe TRBD1 (6 bases). CDR3 length equals 12 residues. The ends were cut back, 3 bases at V and 8 bases at J, with 13 bases in the middle. CDR1 is DFQATT, CDR2 SNEGSKA, per germline (reference sequence). The CDR3 loop reads CSASTGAKGYTF. Written as DNA, the CDR3 is TGCAGTGCTAGCACGGGGGCGAAAGGCTACACCTTC.

J is TRBJ1-5 and V is TRBV6-2 or TRBV6-3; perhaps TRBD1 as D (5 bases). This CDR3 region has 14 residues. Germline CDR1 and CDR2: MNHEY and SVGEGT. With 4 bases removed from V and 7 bases from J, the gap between germline ends came to 14 bases. CDR3 DNA: TGTGCCAGCAGTTCCTCCCCGCAGGGCCAGCCCCAGCATTTT. Its protein product is CASSSSPQGQPQHF.

The chain links TRBV24-1 to TRBJ2-3; D uncertain. Germline CDR1 is KGHDR and CDR2 is SFDVKD. The CDR3 is 14 residues long. Trimming cost V 3 bases and J 3 bases, with 9 bases left between them. The CDR3 DNA reads TGTGCCACCAGTGATGTCTTCAGGACAGATACGCAGTATTTT. This sequence encodes CATSDVFRTDTQYF.

This chain links TRBV20-1 with TRBJ2-5, with 7 bases identical to TRBD1. CDR1 and CDR2 (germline): DFQATT, SNEGSKA (reference sequence). The CDR3 covers 13 residues. V lost 6 bases, J lost 2 bases, and 6 bases stayed unmatched. The CDR3 nucleotides read TGCAGTGCACCCGGACAGGCTCAAGAGACCCAGTACTTC. Translating it yields CSAPGQAQETQYF.

This clonotype showed up just a few times. V gene TRBV11-3 combines with J gene TRBJ1-1; 7 bases agree with TRBD1. The CDR3 length is 14 residues. Germline V CDR1 and CDR2: SGHNT, YENEEA. The J segment lost 1 base and the V segment lost 6 bases, leaving 5 bases of the junction unmatched. CDR3 sequence: CASRRAGGNTEAFF. The CDR3, as DNA: TGTGCCAGCAGGAGAGCAGGGGGGAACACTGAAGCTTTCTTT.

This clonotype was recorded a few times. The chain recombines TRBV9 with TRBJ2-6; no definite D call. V was shortened by 4 bases and J by 3 bases, with 11 bases between the two germline ends. The germline V gene has CDR1 SGDLS and CDR2 YYNGEE. The CDR3 spans 15 residues. DNA of the CDR3: TGTGCCAGCAGCACTCGAGGCTATGGGGCCAACGTCCTGACTTTC. It specifies CASSTRGYGANVLTF.

This clonotype was detected many times. V gene TRBV12-3 or TRBV12-4 combines with J gene TRBJ2-7, with 9 bases that match TRBD1. With V trimmed by 6 bases and J by 3 bases, 9 bases remained unmatched. The CDR3 contains 15 residues. CDR3 nucleotide sequence: TGTGCCAGCAGCCCCCTCCGGACAGGGGACTACGAGCAGTACTTC. It translates to CASSPLRTGDYEQYF.